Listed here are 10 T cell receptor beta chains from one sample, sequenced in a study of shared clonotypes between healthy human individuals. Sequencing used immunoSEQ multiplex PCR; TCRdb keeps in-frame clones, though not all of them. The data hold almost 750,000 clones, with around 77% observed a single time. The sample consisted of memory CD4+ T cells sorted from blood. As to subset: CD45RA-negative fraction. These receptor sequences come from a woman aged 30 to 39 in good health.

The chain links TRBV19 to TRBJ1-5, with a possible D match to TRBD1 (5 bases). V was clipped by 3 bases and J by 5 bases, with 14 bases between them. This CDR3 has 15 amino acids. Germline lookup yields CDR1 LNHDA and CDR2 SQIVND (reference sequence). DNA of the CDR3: TGTGCCAGTAGTATTCAGGGTGGAGGGTATCAGCCCCAGCATTTT. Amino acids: CASSIQGGGYQPQHF.

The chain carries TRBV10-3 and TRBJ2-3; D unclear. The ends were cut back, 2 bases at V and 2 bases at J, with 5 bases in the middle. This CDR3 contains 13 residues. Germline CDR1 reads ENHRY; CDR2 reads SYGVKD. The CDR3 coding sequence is TGTGCCATCAGTGAGGCAGACACAGATACGCAGTATTTT. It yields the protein CAISEADTDTQYF.

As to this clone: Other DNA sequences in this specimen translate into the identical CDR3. CDR3 amino acids: CASSSGRGTDTQYF. The DNA of the CDR3 is TGTGCCAGTAGCAGCGGGCGGGGCACAGATACGCAGTATTTT. This chain connects TRBV19 to TRBJ2-3; TRBD2 is a possible D gene (6 bases). CDR1 is LNHDA, CDR2 SQIVND, per germline (reference sequence). The CDR3 length is 14 residues. V lost 6 bases and J 1 base, leaving 11 bases between the germline ends.

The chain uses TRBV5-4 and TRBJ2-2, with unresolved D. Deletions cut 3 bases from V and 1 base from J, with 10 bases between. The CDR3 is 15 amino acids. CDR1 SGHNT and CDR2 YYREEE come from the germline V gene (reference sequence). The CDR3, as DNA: TGTGCCAGCAGCTCAGCGCTAAAGAACACCGGGGAGCTGTTTTTT. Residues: CASSSALKNTGELFF.

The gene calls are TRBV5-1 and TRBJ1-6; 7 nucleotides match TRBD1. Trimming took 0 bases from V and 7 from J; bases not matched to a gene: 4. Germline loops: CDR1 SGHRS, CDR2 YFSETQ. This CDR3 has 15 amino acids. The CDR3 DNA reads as TGCGCCAGCAGCTTGGGACAGGGCCTCAATTCACCCCTCCACTTT. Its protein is CASSLGQGLNSPLHF.

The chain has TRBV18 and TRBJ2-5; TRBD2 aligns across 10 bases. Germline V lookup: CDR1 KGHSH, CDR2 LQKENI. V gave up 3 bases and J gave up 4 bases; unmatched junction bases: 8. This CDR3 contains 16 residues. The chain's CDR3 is CASSPQGAGGAETQYF. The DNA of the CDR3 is TGTGCCAGCTCACCCCAAGGAGCGGGAGGGGCAGAGACCCAGTACTTC.

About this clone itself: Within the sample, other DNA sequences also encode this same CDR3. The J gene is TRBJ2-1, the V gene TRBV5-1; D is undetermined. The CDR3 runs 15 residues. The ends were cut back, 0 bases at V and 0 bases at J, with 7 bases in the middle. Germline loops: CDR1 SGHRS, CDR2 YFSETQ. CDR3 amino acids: CASSLAGSSYNEQFF. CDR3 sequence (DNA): TGCGCCAGCAGCTTGGCCGGAAGCTCCTACAATGAGCAGTTCTTC.

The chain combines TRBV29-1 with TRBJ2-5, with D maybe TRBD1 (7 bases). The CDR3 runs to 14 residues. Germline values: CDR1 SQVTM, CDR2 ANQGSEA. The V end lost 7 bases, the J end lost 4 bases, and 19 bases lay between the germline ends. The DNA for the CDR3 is TGCAGCGCCCGACAGGGACTGAGGGGAGAGACCCAGTACTTC. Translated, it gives CSARQGLRGETQYF. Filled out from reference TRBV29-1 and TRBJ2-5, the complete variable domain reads SAVISQKPSRDICQRGTSLTIQCQVDSQVTMMFWYRQQPGQSLTLIATANQGSEATYESGFVIDKFPISRPNLTFSTLTVSNMSPEDSSIYLCSARQGLRGETQYFGPGTRLLVL.

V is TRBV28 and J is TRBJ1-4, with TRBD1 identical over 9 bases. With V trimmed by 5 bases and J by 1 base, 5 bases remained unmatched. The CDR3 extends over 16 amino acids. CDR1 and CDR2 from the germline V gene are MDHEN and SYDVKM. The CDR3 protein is CASSQGTGKTNEKLFF. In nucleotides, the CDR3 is TGTGCCAGCAGTCAAGGGACAGGGAAAACTAATGAAAAACTGTTTTTT.

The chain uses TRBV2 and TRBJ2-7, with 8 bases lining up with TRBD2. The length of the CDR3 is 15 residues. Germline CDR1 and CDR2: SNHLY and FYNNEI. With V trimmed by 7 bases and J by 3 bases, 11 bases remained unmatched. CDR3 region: CASNGDSGINYEQYF. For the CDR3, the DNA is TGTGCCAGCAATGGGGATAGCGGGATAAACTACGAGCAGTACTTC.